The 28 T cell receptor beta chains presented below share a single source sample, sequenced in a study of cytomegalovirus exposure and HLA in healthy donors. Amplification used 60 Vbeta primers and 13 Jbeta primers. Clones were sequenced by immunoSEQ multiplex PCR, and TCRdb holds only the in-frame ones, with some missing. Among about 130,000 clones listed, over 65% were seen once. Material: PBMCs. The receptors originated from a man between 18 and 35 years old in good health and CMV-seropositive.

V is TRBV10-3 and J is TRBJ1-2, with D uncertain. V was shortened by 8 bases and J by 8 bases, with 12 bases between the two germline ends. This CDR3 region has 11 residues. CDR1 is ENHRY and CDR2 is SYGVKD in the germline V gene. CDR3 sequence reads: CAISAGTGYTF. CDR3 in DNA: TGTGCCATCTCAGCGGGTACCGGCTACACCTTC.

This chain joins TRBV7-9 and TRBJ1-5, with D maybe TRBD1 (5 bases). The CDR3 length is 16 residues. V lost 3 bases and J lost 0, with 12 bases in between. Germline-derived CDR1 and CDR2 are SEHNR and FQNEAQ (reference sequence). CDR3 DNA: TGTGCCAGCAGCTTGGGTACAGGAGATAGCAATCAGCCCCAGCATTTT. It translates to CASSLGTGDSNQPQHF.

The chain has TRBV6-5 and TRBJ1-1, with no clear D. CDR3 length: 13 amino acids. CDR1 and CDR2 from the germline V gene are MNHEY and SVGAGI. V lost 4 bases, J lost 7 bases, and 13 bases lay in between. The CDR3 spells CASSSLGGFEAFF. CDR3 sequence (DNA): TGTGCCAGCAGTTCCTTGGGAGGCTTTGAAGCTTTCTTT.

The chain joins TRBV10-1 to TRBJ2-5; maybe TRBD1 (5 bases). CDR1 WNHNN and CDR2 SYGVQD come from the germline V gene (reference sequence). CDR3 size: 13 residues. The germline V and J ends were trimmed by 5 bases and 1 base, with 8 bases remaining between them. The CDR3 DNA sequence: TGCGCCAGCAGTCAGGGCCGCCAAGAGACCCAGTACTTC. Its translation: CASSQGRQETQYF.

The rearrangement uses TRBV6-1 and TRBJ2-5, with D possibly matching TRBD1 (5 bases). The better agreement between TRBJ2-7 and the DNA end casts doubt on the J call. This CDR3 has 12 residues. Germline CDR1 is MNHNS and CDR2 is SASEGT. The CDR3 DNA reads TGTGCCAGCAGTGATTCAGGGTACGAGCAGTACTTC. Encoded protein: CASSDSGYEQYF.

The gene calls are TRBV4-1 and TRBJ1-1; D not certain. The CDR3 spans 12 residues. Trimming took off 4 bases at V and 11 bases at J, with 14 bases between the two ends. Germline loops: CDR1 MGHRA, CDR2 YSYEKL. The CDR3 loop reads CASSPEGVWAFF. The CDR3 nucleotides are TGCGCCAGCAGCCCCGAGGGCGTGTGGGCTTTCTTT.

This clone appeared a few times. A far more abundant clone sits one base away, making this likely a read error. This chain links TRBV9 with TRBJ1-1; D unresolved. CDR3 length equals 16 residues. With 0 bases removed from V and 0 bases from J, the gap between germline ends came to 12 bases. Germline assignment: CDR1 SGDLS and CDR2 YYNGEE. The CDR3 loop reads CASSVEESSMNTEAFF. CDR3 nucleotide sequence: TGTGCCAGCAGCGTAGAGGAGAGCTCGATGAACACTGAAGCTTTCTTT.

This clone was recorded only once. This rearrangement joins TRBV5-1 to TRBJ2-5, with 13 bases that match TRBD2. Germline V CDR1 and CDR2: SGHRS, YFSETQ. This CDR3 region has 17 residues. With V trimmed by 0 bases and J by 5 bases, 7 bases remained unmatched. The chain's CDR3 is CASSLGTSGGWLETQYF. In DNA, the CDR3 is TGCGCCAGCAGCTTGGGGACTAGCGGGGGTTGGTTGGAGACCCAGTACTTC.

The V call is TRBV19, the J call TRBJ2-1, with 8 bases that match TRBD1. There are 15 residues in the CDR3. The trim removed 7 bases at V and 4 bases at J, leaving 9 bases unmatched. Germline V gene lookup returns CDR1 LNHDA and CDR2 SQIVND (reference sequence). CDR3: CASIPDRELYNEQFF. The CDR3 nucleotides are TGTGCCAGTATCCCGGACAGGGAATTGTACAATGAGCAGTTCTTC. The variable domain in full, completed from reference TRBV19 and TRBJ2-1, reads DGGITQSPKYLFRKEGQNVTLSCEQNLNHDAMYWYRQDPGQGLRLIYYSQIVNDFQKGDIAEGYSVSREKKESFPLTVTSAQKNPTAFYLCASIPDRELYNEQFFGPGTRLTVL.

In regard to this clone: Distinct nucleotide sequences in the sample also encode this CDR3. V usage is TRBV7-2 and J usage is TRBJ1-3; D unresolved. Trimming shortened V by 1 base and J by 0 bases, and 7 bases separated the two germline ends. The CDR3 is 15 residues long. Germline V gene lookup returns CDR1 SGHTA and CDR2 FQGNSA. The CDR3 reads CASSLDPGSGNTIYF. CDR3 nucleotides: TGTGCCAGCAGCTTAGATCCAGGCTCTGGAAACACCATATATTTT.

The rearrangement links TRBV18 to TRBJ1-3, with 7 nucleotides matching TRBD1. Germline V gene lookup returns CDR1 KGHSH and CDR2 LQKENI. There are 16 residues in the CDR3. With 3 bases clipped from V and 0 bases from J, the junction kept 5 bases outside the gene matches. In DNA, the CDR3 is TGTGCCAGCTCACCCGGGACAGCTTTCTCTGGAAACACCATATATTTT. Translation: CASSPGTAFSGNTIYF.

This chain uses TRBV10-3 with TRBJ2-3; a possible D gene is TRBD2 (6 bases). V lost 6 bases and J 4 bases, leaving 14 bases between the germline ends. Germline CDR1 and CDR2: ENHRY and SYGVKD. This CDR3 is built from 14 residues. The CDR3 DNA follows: TGTGCCATCAGCTTCTCGGGGGACGCAGATACGCAGTATTTT. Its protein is CAISFSGDADTQYF.

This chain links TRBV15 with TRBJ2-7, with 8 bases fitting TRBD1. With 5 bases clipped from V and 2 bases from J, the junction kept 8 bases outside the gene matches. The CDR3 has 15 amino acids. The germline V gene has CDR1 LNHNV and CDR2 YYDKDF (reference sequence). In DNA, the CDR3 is TGTGCCACCAGCGTGTCCAGGGGGCCTCCCTACGAGCAGTACTTC. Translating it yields CATSVSRGPPYEQYF.

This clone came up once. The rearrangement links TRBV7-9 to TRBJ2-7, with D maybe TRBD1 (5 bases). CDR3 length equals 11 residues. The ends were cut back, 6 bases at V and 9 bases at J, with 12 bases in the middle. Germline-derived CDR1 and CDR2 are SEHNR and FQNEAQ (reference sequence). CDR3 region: CASSTTETQYF. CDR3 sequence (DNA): TGTGCCAGCAGTACGACAGAAACGCAGTACTTC.

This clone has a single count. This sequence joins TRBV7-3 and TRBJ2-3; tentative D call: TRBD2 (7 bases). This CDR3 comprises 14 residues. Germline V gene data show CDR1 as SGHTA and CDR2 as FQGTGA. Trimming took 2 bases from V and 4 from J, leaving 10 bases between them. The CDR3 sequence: CASSLGGGADTQYF. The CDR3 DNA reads TGTGCCAGCAGCTTAGGAGGGGGGGCAGATACGCAGTATTTT.

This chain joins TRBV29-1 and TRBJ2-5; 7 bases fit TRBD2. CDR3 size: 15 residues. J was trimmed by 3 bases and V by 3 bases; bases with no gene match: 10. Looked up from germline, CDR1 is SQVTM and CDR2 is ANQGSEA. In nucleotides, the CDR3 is TGCAGCGTTGAGCCTCCTGCGGGGGTTAAAGAGACCCAGTACTTC. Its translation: CSVEPPAGVKETQYF.

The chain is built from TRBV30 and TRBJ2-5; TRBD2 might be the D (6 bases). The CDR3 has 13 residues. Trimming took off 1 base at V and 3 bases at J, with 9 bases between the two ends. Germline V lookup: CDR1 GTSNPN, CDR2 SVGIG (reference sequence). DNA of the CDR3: TGTGCCTGGAGTGGCGGGGCTGAAGAGACCCAGTACTTC. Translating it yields CAWSGGAEETQYF.

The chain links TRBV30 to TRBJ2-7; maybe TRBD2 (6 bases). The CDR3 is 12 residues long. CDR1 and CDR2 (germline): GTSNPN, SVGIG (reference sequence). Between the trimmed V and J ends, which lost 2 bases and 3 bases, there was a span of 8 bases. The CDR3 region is CAWSRGDYEQYF. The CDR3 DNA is TGTGCCTGGAGTCGCGGGGACTACGAGCAGTACTTC.

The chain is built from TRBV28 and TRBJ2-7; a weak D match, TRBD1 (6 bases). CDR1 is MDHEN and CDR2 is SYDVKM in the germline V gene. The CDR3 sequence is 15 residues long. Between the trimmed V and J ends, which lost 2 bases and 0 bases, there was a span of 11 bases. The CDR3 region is CASSLQQGSSYEQYF. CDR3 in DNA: TGTGCCAGCAGTTTACAACAGGGTAGCTCCTACGAGCAGTACTTC.

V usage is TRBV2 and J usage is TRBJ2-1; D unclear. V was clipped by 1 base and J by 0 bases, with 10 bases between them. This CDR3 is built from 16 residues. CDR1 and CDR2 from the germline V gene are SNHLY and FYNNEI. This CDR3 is CASSEDSPSSYNEQFF. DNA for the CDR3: TGTGCCAGCAGTGAAGACAGCCCGAGCTCCTACAATGAGCAGTTCTTC. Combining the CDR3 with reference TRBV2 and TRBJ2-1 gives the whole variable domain EPEVTQTPSHQVTQMGQEVILRCVPISNHLYFYWYRQILGQKVEFLVSFYNNEISEKSEIFDDQFSVERPDGSNFTLKIRSTKLEDSAMYFCASSEDSPSSYNEQFFGPGTRLTVL.

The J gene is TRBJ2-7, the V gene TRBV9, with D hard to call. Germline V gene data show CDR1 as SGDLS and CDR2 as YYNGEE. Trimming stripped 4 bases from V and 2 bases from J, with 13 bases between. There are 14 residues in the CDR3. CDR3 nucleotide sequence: TGTGCCAGCAGCCCATTTCTAGGTCCCTACGAGCAGTACTTC. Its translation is CASSPFLGPYEQYF.

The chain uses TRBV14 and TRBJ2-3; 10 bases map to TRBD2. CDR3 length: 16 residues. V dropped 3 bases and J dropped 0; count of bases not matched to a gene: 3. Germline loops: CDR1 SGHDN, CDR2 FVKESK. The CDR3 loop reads CASSHLAGGSTDTQYF. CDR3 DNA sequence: TGTGCCAGCAGCCATTTAGCGGGGGGCAGCACAGATACGCAGTATTTT.

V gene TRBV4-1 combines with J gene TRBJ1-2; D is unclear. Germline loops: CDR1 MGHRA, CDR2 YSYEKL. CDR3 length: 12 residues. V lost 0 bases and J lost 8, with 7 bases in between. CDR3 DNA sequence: TGCGCCAGCAGCCAAGACGGGTGGGGCTACACCTTC. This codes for CASSQDGWGYTF.

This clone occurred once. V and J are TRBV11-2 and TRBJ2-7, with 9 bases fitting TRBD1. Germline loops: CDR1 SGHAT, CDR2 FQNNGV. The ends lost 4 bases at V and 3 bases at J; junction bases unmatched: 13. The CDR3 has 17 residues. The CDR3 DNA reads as TGTGCCAGCAGCTCCCCATCGAGAACAGGGGGCAACTACGAGCAGTACTTC. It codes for CASSSPSRTGGNYEQYF.

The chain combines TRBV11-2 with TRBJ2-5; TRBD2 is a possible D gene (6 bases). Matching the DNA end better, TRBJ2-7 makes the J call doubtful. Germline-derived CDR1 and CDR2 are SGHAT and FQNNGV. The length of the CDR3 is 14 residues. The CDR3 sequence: CASSLTSGVHEQYF. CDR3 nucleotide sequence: TGTGCCAGCAGCTTAACATCGGGGGTACACGAGCAGTACTTC.

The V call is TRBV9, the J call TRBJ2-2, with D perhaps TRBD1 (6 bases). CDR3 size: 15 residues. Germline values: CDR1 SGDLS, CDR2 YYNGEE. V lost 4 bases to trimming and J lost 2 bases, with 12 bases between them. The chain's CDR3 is CASSSIRGNTGELFF. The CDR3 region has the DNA TGTGCCAGCAGCTCTATCAGGGGAAACACCGGGGAGCTGTTTTTT.

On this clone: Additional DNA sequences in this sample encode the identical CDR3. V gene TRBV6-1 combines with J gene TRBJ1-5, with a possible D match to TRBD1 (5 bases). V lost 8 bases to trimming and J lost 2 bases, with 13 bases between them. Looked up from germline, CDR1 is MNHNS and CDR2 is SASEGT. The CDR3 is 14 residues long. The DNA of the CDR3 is TGTGCCAGCTCGGGGGAGGGAGGCAATCAGCCCCAGCATTTT. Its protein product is CASSGEGGNQPQHF.

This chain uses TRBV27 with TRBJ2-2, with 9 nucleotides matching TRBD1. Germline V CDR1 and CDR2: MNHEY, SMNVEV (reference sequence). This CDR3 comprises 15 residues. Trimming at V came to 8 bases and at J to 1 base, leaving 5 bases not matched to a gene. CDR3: CASSQDRGNTGELFF. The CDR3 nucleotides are TGTGCCAGCTCTCAGGACAGGGGGAACACCGGGGAGCTGTTTTTT.